The rows below give T cell receptor beta chains drawn from one sample of a study of blood T cell repertoires in COVID-19. Generated by immunoSEQ multiplex PCR, the TCRdb table keeps only in-frame clones and is missing some. The data hold nearly 15,000 clones, with approximately 90% observed a single time. Sequenced: peripheral blood. The receptors derive from a human donor in a cohort sampled during active COVID-19. Both conserved end residues are part of each CDR3.

v_gene: TRBV19; j_gene: TRBJ2-1; CDR3aa: CASRNRGPYNEQFF
v_gene: TRBV25-1; j_gene: TRBJ2-7; CDR3aa: CASSGRGYTYEQYF
v_gene: TRBV27; j_gene: TRBJ2-7; CDR3aa: CASSSQGDWYEQYF
v_gene: TRBV5-1; j_gene: TRBJ2-7; CDR3aa: CASSSHPPGQGFEQYF
v_gene: TRBV3-1/TRBV3-2; j_gene: TRBJ2-2; CDR3aa: CASSRTGVRFDTGELFF
v_gene: TRBV9; j_gene: TRBJ2-3; CDR3aa: CASSVTLWGGRTDTQYF
v_gene: TRBV27; j_gene: TRBJ2-4; CDR3aa: CASSYRGLAKNIQYF
v_gene: TRBV19; j_gene: TRBJ1-5; CDR3aa: CASSISGLGNQPQHF
v_gene: TRBV6-6; j_gene: TRBJ1-4; CDR3aa: CASSRKYTGSGTNEKLFF
v_gene: TRBV11-1; j_gene: TRBJ2-1; CDR3aa: CASSFGGESRFF
v_gene: TRBV5-1; j_gene: TRBJ2-1; CDR3aa: CASSFGGRRTDEQFF
v_gene: TRBV5-1; j_gene: TRBJ2-1; CDR3aa: CASSLFSGGEQFF
v_gene: TRBV11-2; j_gene: TRBJ2-7; CDR3aa: CASSLQGQGYEQYF
v_gene: TRBV7-3; j_gene: TRBJ2-2; CDR3aa: CASSRERYTGELFF
v_gene: TRBV7-3; j_gene: TRBJ2-1; CDR3aa: CASSPPGGTYNEQFF
v_gene: TRBV21-1; j_gene: TRBJ1-5; CDR3aa: CASSSPGPDNQPQHF
v_gene: TRBV19; j_gene: TRBJ2-7; CDR3aa: CASSITGTSEQYF
v_gene: TRBV7-2; j_gene: TRBJ1-2; CDR3aa: CASSANRDGYGYTF
v_gene: TRBV5-1; j_gene: TRBJ2-1; CDR3aa: CASSQKATSGSGNEQFF
v_gene: TRBV6-1; j_gene: TRBJ2-7; CDR3aa: CASSVPPASGSYEQYF
v_gene: TRBV27; j_gene: TRBJ2-1; CDR3aa: CASSLSMTSGSPQFF
v_gene: TRBV5-1; j_gene: TRBJ2-5; CDR3aa: CASSLSPRQQGALQETQYF
v_gene: TRBV6-5; j_gene: TRBJ2-1; CDR3aa: CATKAGQLYNEQFF
v_gene: TRBV27; j_gene: TRBJ1-1; CDR3aa: CASRGNSRGWTEAFF
v_gene: TRBV4-1; j_gene: TRBJ2-1; CDR3aa: CASSQDSAAGGRYNEQFF
v_gene: TRBV18; j_gene: TRBJ1-2; CDR3aa: CASSPGQDRTNYGYTF
v_gene: TRBV7-9; j_gene: TRBJ2-2; CDR3aa: CASSLSGPTGELFF
v_gene: TRBV5-1; j_gene: TRBJ2-1; CDR3aa: CASSLAAYQSGEQFF
v_gene: TRBV4-2; j_gene: TRBJ2-1; CDR3aa: CASSQASGRVNEQFF
v_gene: TRBV19; j_gene: TRBJ2-7; CDR3aa: CASSIGHRYEQYF
v_gene: TRBV2; j_gene: TRBJ2-2; CDR3aa: CASSGQGSTGELFF
v_gene: TRBV5-6; j_gene: TRBJ1-5; CDR3aa: CASSFKGGNQPQHF
v_gene: TRBV12-3/TRBV12-4; j_gene: TRBJ1-2; CDR3aa: CASSYGTAHGYTF
v_gene: TRBV6-5; j_gene: TRBJ2-7; CDR3aa: CASSPLGLTYEQYF
v_gene: TRBV5-1; j_gene: TRBJ2-1; CDR3aa: CASSLGRSSRRVGSEQFF
v_gene: TRBV5-8; j_gene: TRBJ1-1; CDR3aa: CASSPRPPGGQVTEAFF
v_gene: TRBV5-8; j_gene: TRBJ1-3; CDR3aa: CASSLHYSDSSGNTIYF
v_gene: TRBV12-3/TRBV12-4; j_gene: TRBJ2-3; CDR3aa: CASSAIRGDTQYF
v_gene: TRBV19; j_gene: TRBJ2-7; CDR3aa: CASSLDGTGALEQYF
v_gene: TRBV4-1; j_gene: TRBJ2-3; CDR3aa: CASSQDGAGGQDTQYF
v_gene: TRBV28; j_gene: TRBJ2-3; CDR3aa: CASSFPRGQGATDTQYF
v_gene: TRBV29-1; j_gene: TRBJ2-3; CDR3aa: CSPRTSGRKREWPDTQYF
v_gene: TRBV12-3/TRBV12-4; j_gene: TRBJ1-1; CDR3aa: CASRSGTARKAFF
v_gene: TRBV5-1; j_gene: TRBJ2-1; CDR3aa: CASSALAGGANNEQFF
v_gene: TRBV6-5; j_gene: TRBJ2-4; CDR3aa: CASSKTVGGLQYF